This T cell receptor beta chain came from a study of STAT5B mutations in CD4+ large granular lymphocyte leukemia. How the authors handled the data: Lowest detectable productive clonotype frequency was 2.59 x 10-5. Sequenced by immunoSEQ multiplex PCR; TCRdb stores in-frame clones only, minus some. The DNA gave D and trimming, while V, J and clone size come from that table. The sample has roughly 21,000 clones, 70% to 75% seen once. The CDR3 sequence is 15 residues long. V shed 6 bases and J 4 bases; nucleotides not matched to a gene: 8. Germline values: CDR1 MNHEY, CDR2 SMNVEV (reference sequence). The sequenced sample consisted of CD4+ T cells from blood buffy coats. The rearrangement uses TRBV27 and TRBJ2-7; 11 bases line up with TRBD1. The source of this sequence is a human donor in good health. DNA of the CDR3: TGTGCCAGCAGATTGGGACAGGGGGTTTTTTACGAGCAGTACTTC. The encoded protein is CASRLGQGVFYEQYF.